This T cell receptor beta chain was identified in a study of monozygotic twins with inflammatory bowel disease (dated by TCRdb to about 2019). About the full investigation: The full study comprised 28 monozygotic twin pairs: nine German pairs (four IBD-concordant, five IBD-discordant) and 19 IBD-discordant Danish pairs. Within discordant pairs, disease-associated traits were sought mainly by comparing IBD patients with their genetically identical healthy co-twins. Each individual had, on average, about 151 000 unique TCRalpha sequences and 181 000 unique TCRbeta sequences available for analysis. General findings and caveats noted by the study authors: Compared with healthy twins, IBD patients had fewer clonotypes in common with other individuals, a difference most pronounced in patients showing signs of disease activity. The analysis was unable to tell apart different T cell subtypes. No single strong signal or clonotype linked to IBD turned up in the results, so the idea that one exists was not supported. TCRbeta repertoire diversity, by inverse Simpson index, was decreased in IBD patients compared with their healthy co-twins. Background noise and inter-individual variability may have been introduced into the repertoires by the differing immunosuppressive treatments among patients. Repertoire similarity did not differ between concordant and discordant twins, which could be due to limited statistical power.

Details on this clonotype: Its specific antigen is unknown.

CDR1 and CDR2 (DFQATT, SNEGSKA) derive from the germline V gene (reference sequence). The CDR3 runs 12 residues from the cysteine to the phenylalanine. DNA for this receptor is not on file. To prepare the library, 5' RACE was applied. The input for every TCR library was 3,500 to 4,000 ng of total RNA. cDNA was synthesized with SMARTScribe reverse transcriptase in eight separate reactions per sample. During cDNA synthesis, template switching was used to introduce unique molecular identifiers that contained a 6-nucleotide sample barcode. Amplification of TCRalpha and TCRbeta cDNA involved two nested PCRs of around 15 and 9 cycles, and each PCR was followed by bead purification. Before amplification, the cDNA was treated with uracil DNA-glycosylase and purified using the QIAquick PCR purification kit. In the second PCR, Illumina TruSeq-compatible adapters and sample-specific barcodes were added. TapeStation and Qubit were used to check library quality and concentration, and 5 ng of each library went into the pool. Pooled libraries were sequenced on an Illumina HiSeq2500 single-index Rapid Run with 2 x 100 bp reads and custom sequencing primers. As for how the authors treated the data: UMI-based consensus assembly with MiGEC version 1.2.6 was used to correct PCR and sequencing errors. MiXCR version 2.1.1 was used to carry out V(D)J alignment, clonotype assembly and CDR3 extraction. Normalisation of gene usage, clonotype sharing and MAIT/NKT TCR abundance was achieved by analysing the top 1000, 10 000 and 20 000 clonotypes per sample. After downsampling to 27 000 UMIs, diversity was calculated as the inverse Simpson index using the vegan R package. Paired Mann-Whitney U tests were applied to discordant twin pairs, with Benjamini-Hochberg correction for multiple testing. TCRdb reprocessed the reads and lists each CDR3 protein sequence as a single entry, with no DNA. V and J calls and clone size were set by TCRdb, not the authors. The sample's records list 150,000 to 200,000 distinct CDR3 sequences. Roughly 2.3% of the sample goes to the ten largest clones.

A roughly 2.6 ml peripheral blood sample was drawn into PAXgene tubes per donor and stored at -80°C. Without T cell sorting, total RNA was isolated from whole blood using the PAXgene blood miRNA kit on an automated QIAcube. Peripheral blood from monozygotic twin pairs, either concordant or discordant for inflammatory bowel disease, underwent deep TCRalpha and TCRbeta repertoire profiling that used unique molecular barcoding. Smoking habits were recorded for all twin pairs, with individuals classified as current, former or never smokers. This receptor was obtained from a human donor with ulcerative colitis or Crohn's disease, or a healthy co-twin of an affected twin (not recorded which). Sequenced sample: blood. The chain joins TRBV20-1 to TRBJ2-3. The CDR3 has the sequence CSTETGTDTQYF.